A selection of T cell receptor beta chains follows, all from one sample in a study of blood T cell repertoires in COVID-19. Using immunoSEQ multiplex PCR, the repertoire was profiled, and TCRdb retains in-frame clones only, with some absent. The data contain some 260,000 clones, around 84% of them singletons. Sequenced sample: PBMCs or T cells enriched from blood (not recorded which). Receptors originate from a middle-aged man who had recovered from COVID-19. Both conserved end residues are trimmed from each CDR3.

TRBV3-1/TRBV3-2,TRBJ1-4,ASSQGRPGGRGNEKLF
TRBV29-1,TRBJ1-1,SVALTPGVGTEAF
TRBV25-1,TRBJ1-2,ASSDTVTGTGGGYT
TRBV10-3,TRBJ1-1,AIRGVITEAF
TRBV10-3,TRBJ2-7,ATRQRDLGYEQY
TRBV11-3,TRBJ2-5,ASSFSGGAGETQY
TRBV30,TRBJ1-2,AWSSTLDWAGGDGYT
TRBV25-1,TRBJ2-1,ASSASSAGPDYNEQF
TRBV3-1/TRBV3-2,TRBJ2-5,ASSPGGIGKWTQY
TRBV5-4,TRBJ2-2,ASTGDFGELF
TRBV6-5,TRBJ2-2,ASSTNRAGTGELF
TRBV7-9,TRBJ2-7,ASSRPGQPSYEQY
TRBV5-1,TRBJ2-1,ASSIGQSSYNEQF
TRBV18,TRBJ2-5,ASSRGTGGGQETQY
TRBV7-9,TRBJ2-5,ASSRLDLAGPRETQY
TRBV11-2,TRBJ2-7,ASSFSEGLAGSYEQY
TRBV19,TRBJ1-4,ASKVQPWEGKLF